Below, 21 T cell receptor beta chains from the same sample are listed, as sequenced in a study of molecular identifiers for immune sequencing clone quantification (dated by TCRdb to the late 2010s). Receptor amplification or capture employed PCR. This sample was sequenced with an Illumina HiSeq 4000. Through fastp at Q25 and MiXCR, TCRdb rebuilt clones from the public reads, retaining in-frame beta chains. Every entry covers one CDR3 protein and lists the most common genes and DNA from its rows. The sample has around 65,000 distinct CDR3 sequences on record, approximately 18% of them singletons. Less than 2% of the sample is taken by the ten largest. The sample comprised naive CD8+ T cells from blood, with Jurkat cell RNA spiked in. The intended sense of this specimen's cell subset or site label: FACS-sorted CD8+CD4-CCR7+CD45RA+ naive T cells. The receptor source for this set is a human donor in good health. Some libraries in this study had Jurkat cell RNA spiked in.

This clonotype was recorded many times. The chain links TRBV4-1 to TRBJ2-7; D call uncertain. The CDR3 runs to 16 residues. Trimming stripped 0 bases from V and 10 bases from J, with 22 bases between. Germline V gives CDR1 MGHRA, CDR2 YSYEKL. CDR3 protein: CASSQEVGTSSPVQYF. The DNA for the CDR3 is TGCGCCAGCAGCCAAGAGGTCGGCACATCGAGTCCGGTCCAGTACTTC.

Details on this clonotype: The missing conserved phenylalanine or tryptophan at the end of this CDR3 makes a read error likely. Here the CDR3 reads CASSLEPGLAGLEQFY. The DNA of the CDR3 is TGTGCCAGCAGCTTAGAACCGGGACTAGCGGGACTTGAGCAGTTCTAC. The chain joins TRBV11-3 to TRBJ2-1; 13 bases align to TRBD2. This CDR3 has 16 amino acids. Germline V gives CDR1 SGHNT, CDR2 YENEEA. V was clipped by 0 bases and J by 9 bases; unmatched bases: 5.

With respect to this clonotype: One base away lies a much larger clone, so this may be a sequencing read error. This chain joins TRBV25-1 and TRBJ1-1; D might be TRBD1 (6 bases). CDR1 MGHDK and CDR2 SYGVNS come from the germline V gene. There are 16 residues in the CDR3. The CDR3 region is CAGSPPRTVLNTEAFF. The DNA for the CDR3 is TGTGCCGGCAGTCCGCCTAGGACAGTTCTGAACACTGAAGCTTTCTTT.

This clonotype was seen only a few times. The J gene is TRBJ1-1, the V gene TRBV19; D possibly corresponds to TRBD1 (6 bases). The CDR3 has 13 residues. CDR1 and CDR2 from the germline V gene are LNHDA and SQIVND (reference sequence). V was trimmed by 10 bases and J by 3 bases, leaving 15 bases between them. As DNA, the CDR3 is TGTGCCACTAATAATCCAGGGGACACTGAAGCTTTCTTT. Translation gives CATNNPGDTEAFF.

This clonotype occurred many times. The rearrangement joins TRBV12-3 or TRBV12-4 to TRBJ1-2; D is unresolved. The CDR3 loop spans 14 amino acids. V shed 5 bases and J shed 6 bases, with 16 bases lying between them. This CDR3 reads CASSLVGKLDGYTF. The CDR3 DNA sequence: TGTGCCAGCAGTCTCGTGGGGAAATTAGATGGCTACACCTTC.

This clonotype was picked up many times. This chain joins TRBV7-9 and TRBJ2-1; 12 bases align to TRBD2. Germline values: CDR1 SEHNR, CDR2 FQNEAQ (reference sequence). This CDR3 is 16 amino acids long. The J segment lost 8 bases and the V segment lost 2 bases, leaving 7 bases of the junction unmatched. CDR3 bases: TGTGCCAGCAGCTTAATGCTAGCGGGAGGGAGTGATGAGCAGTTCTTC. This sequence encodes CASSLMLAGGSDEQFF.

This clonotype was found a few times. The chain is built from TRBV5-4 and TRBJ2-1; D is unclear. Germline CDR1 reads SGHNT; CDR2 reads YYREEE (reference sequence). CDR3 length: 12 amino acids. V dropped 0 bases and J dropped 7 bases, with 5 bases sitting between them. For the CDR3, the DNA is TGTGCCAGCAGCTTGGGGTTGAATGAGCAGTTCTTC. It is translated as CASSLGLNEQFF.

The rearrangement uses TRBV6-1 and TRBJ1-2; D is unclear. The germline V and J ends were trimmed by 3 bases and 4 bases, with 9 bases remaining between them. CDR1 MNHNS and CDR2 SASEGT come from the germline V gene. The CDR3 is 13 amino acids. CDR3 sequence reads: CASSDLGGYGYTF. For the CDR3, the DNA is TGTGCCAGCAGTGACCTGGGAGGCTATGGCTACACCTTC.

This clonotype was seen at least ten times. The chain joins TRBV27 to TRBJ2-3; D gene unclear. V was shortened by 4 bases and J by 2 bases, with 7 bases between the two germline ends. Germline values: CDR1 MNHEY, CDR2 SMNVEV (reference sequence). This CDR3 region has 13 residues. This CDR3 reads CASSSPYTDTQYF. DNA for the CDR3: TGTGCCAGCAGTTCCCCGTACACAGATACGCAGTATTTT.

This clonotype came up many times. This chain links TRBV11-3 with TRBJ2-7; D assignment may be TRBD1 or TRBD2 (5 bases each). Germline lookup yields CDR1 SGHNT and CDR2 YENEEA. The CDR3 spans 12 residues. Deletions cut 7 bases from V and 5 bases from J, with 12 bases between. This CDR3 reads CASTLRGDEQYF. The CDR3 DNA reads TGTGCCAGCACCCTGCGAGGGGACGAGCAGTACTTC.

With respect to this clonotype: A much more abundant neighbour one base away suggests this may be a read error. The chain employs TRBV27 and TRBJ2-3; D remains ambiguous. The length of the CDR3 is 14 residues. V lost 4 bases to trimming and J lost 5 bases, with 13 bases between them. CDR1 and CDR2 from the germline V gene are MNHEY and SMNVEV (reference sequence). The chain's CDR3 is CASSWVEWLDTQYF. The CDR3 DNA reads as TGTGCCAGCAGTTGGGTAGAATGGCTAGATACGCAGTATTTT.

V is TRBV20-1 and J is TRBJ2-1; D gene uncertain. Germline CDR1 and CDR2: DFQATT and SNEGSKA (reference sequence). This CDR3 is 17 amino acids long. The V end was cut by 0 bases, the J end by 5 bases, with 20 bases between. CDR3 sequence (DNA): TGCAGTGCTAGAGATTATGCGGATTTTGGGCCGAACAATGAGCAGTTCTTC. Translation: CSARDYADFGPNNEQFF.

In its sample, this clonotype was seen a few times. One end of the junction fails to match germline, which may point to a read error. The gene calls are TRBV5-3 and TRBJ2-7; D is perhaps TRBD1 (6 bases). TRBV5-3 is an ORF for which the function is uncertain. The CDR3 has 13 residues. In DNA, the CDR3 is TGTGCCAGCAGCTTTGGGACAAGTTACGAGCAGTACTTC. Translating gives CASSFGTSYEQYF.

A word on this clonotype: A single base separates this from a much larger clone, so it may be a read error. This chain uses TRBV28 with TRBJ2-7; D is undetermined. The CDR3 has 14 amino acids. Germline-derived CDR1 and CDR2 are MDHEN and SYDVKM. Deletions cut 5 bases from V and 5 bases from J, with 16 bases between. CDR3 region: CASSPIGGVHEQYF. The CDR3 DNA reads TGTGCCAGCAGTCCCATAGGCGGTGTCCACGAGCAGTACTTC. The full variable domain, rest sourced from reference TRBV28 and TRBJ2-7, is DVKVTQSSRYLVKRTGEKVFLECVQDMDHENMFWYRQDPGLGLRLIYFSYDVKMKEKGDIPEGYSVSREKKERFSLILESASTNQTSMYLCASSPIGGVHEQYFGPGTRLTVT.

In this sample, this clonotype turned up many times. The rearrangement links TRBV28 to TRBJ2-7; perhaps D is TRBD1 or TRBD2 (5 bases each). V lost 3 bases, J lost 2 bases, and 14 bases lay in between. The germline CDR1 and CDR2 sequences are MDHEN and SYDVKM. The length of the CDR3 is 15 residues. This CDR3 is CASSFSRDGPYEQYF. CDR3 nucleotides: TGTGCCAGCAGTTTCTCACGGGACGGCCCCTACGAGCAGTACTTC. Based on the CDR3 plus reference TRBV28 and TRBJ2-7, the full variable domain is DVKVTQSSRYLVKRTGEKVFLECVQDMDHENMFWYRQDPGLGLRLIYFSYDVKMKEKGDIPEGYSVSREKKERFSLILESASTNQTSMYLCASSFSRDGPYEQYFGPGTRLTVT.

This clonotype appeared many times. The V call is TRBV27, the J call TRBJ1-1; no firm D call. The CDR3 covers 16 residues. CDR1 and CDR2 (germline): MNHEY, SMNVEV (reference sequence). Trimming stripped 3 bases from V and 5 bases from J, with 19 bases between. The CDR3, as DNA: TGTGCCAGCAGTTTTGCCGCTCTTGAGATGGGGACTGAAGCTTTCTTT. It yields the protein CASSFAALEMGTEAFF.

This clonotype was counted ten times or more. The CDR3 region has the DNA TGTGCCAGCACTACGGGACTAGCGGCCCGGGTCCAAGAGACCCAGTACTTC. Protein product: CASTTGLAARVQETQYF. The chain couples TRBV28 to TRBJ2-5; 11 bases match TRBD2. This CDR3 comprises 17 residues. Germline CDR1 is MDHEN and CDR2 is SYDVKM. V shed 7 bases and J 1 base; nucleotides not matched to a gene: 11.

This clonotype came up many times. The rearrangement uses TRBV12-3 or TRBV12-4 and TRBJ2-3; maybe TRBD1 (6 bases). The CDR3 covers 14 residues. V was clipped by 3 bases and J by 4 bases, with 11 bases between them. CDR3 bases: TGTGCCAGCAGTTTCTCAGGGGTCGCAGATACGCAGTATTTT. Translating it yields CASSFSGVADTQYF.

This clonotype was detected ten times or more. The chain is built from TRBV19 and TRBJ1-1; 7 positions agree with TRBD1. V lost 1 base and J lost 2; bases outside the gene matches: 4. The CDR3 contains 15 residues. CDR1 and CDR2 from the germline V gene are LNHDA and SQIVND (reference sequence). The CDR3 DNA follows: TGTGCCAGTAGTATAGTCGGACAGGTCAACACTGAAGCTTTCTTT. It codes for CASSIVGQVNTEAFF.

This clonotype was counted many times. V and J are TRBV27 and TRBJ1-5, with 7 bases that match TRBD1. The V gene's germline CDR1 is MNHEY and CDR2 SMNVEV (reference sequence). V was pared by 3 bases and J by 3 bases, with 5 bases of the junction left unmatched. The CDR3 is 15 amino acids. As DNA, the CDR3 is TGTGCCAGCAGTTTTTTAGGGGGCCCCAATCAGCCCCAGCATTTT. This sequence encodes CASSFLGGPNQPQHF.

This clonotype was seen at least ten times. The chain carries TRBV27 and TRBJ2-3; 7 bases fit TRBD1. Per germline, CDR1 MNHEY and CDR2 SMNVEV (reference sequence). The CDR3 length is 15 residues. Germline trimming cut 5 bases from V and 2 bases from J; bases unmatched to any gene: 7. CDR3 nucleotides: TGTGCCAGCAGTCCCGGGACAGCAAACACAGATACGCAGTATTTT. Translating gives CASSPGTANTDTQYF.